These T cell receptor beta chains were read from a single sample in a study of T cells in Graves' hyperthyroidism and ophthalmopathy. TCRdb passed the multiplex PCR reads through MiXCR, listing each CDR3 protein once. The table records about 400,000 distinct CDR3 sequences, roughly 13% of them present only once. Sequencing was carried out using blood. All receptors derive from a man aged 50 or older with Graves' ophthalmopathy. CDR3s include the opening cysteine and the closing phenylalanine or tryptophan. A D gene is named only where the DNA matches it firmly. Size is omitted from some rows. Given values are once, few, many or a class for expanded clones.

D gene: NA
V gene: TRBV11-2
J gene: TRBJ2-7
clone size: many
CDR3 DNA: TGTGCCAGCAGCTTAGGACAGAGCGAGCAGTACTTC
CDR3 protein: CASSLGQSEQYF

D gene: NA
V gene: TRBV29-1
J gene: TRBJ2-1
clone size: few
CDR3 DNA: TGCAGCTTGGTTGGGGTGAATGAGCAGTTCTTC
CDR3 protein: CSLVGVNEQFF

D gene: NA
V gene: TRBV3-1
J gene: TRBJ2-1
clone size: many
CDR3 DNA: TGTGCCAGCAGCCAAGAGGCTGGCAGATTGCAGTTCTTC
CDR3 protein: CASSQEAGRLQFF

D gene: NA
V gene: TRBV11-2
J gene: TRBJ1-6
clone size: few
CDR3 DNA: TGTGCCAGCAGCTTAGATTCCATCATCCACTTT
CDR3 protein: CASSLDSIIHF

D gene: NA
V gene: TRBV7-9
J gene: TRBJ2-3
clone size: many
CDR3 DNA: TGTGCCAGCAGCTTAGTTACAGGAACTACAGATACGCAGTATTTT
CDR3 protein: CASSLVTGTTDTQYF

D gene: TRBD2
V gene: TRBV20-1
J gene: TRBJ2-1
clone size: many
CDR3 DNA: TGCAGTGCCCCGACTAGCGGGAGTTCCTACAATGAGCAGTTCTTC
CDR3 protein: CSAPTSGSSYNEQFF

D gene: TRBD2
V gene: TRBV30
J gene: TRBJ2-7
clone size: few
CDR3 DNA: TGTGCCTGGAGTGTTCGGTCCATCGGACTAGCGCAAAAACCTCAAACCTACGAGCAGTACTTC
CDR3 protein: CAWSVRSIGLAQKPQTYEQYF

D gene: NA
V gene: TRBV24-1
J gene: TRBJ2-1
clone size: few
CDR3 DNA: TGTGCCACCAGTGATTGGGCTAGCGAGTACAATGAGCAGTTCTTC
CDR3 protein: CATSDWASEYNEQFF

D gene: TRBD1
V gene: TRBV28
J gene: TRBJ1-1
clone size: many
CDR3 DNA: TGTGCCAGCAGGGGCCGGGACAGGGTGGGGGACGGTGAAGCTTTCTTT
CDR3 protein: CASRGRDRVGDGEAFF

D gene: NA
V gene: TRBV20-1
J gene: TRBJ1-2
clone size: many
CDR3 DNA: TGCAGTGCTAGACGCCAGGAAGGCTACACCTTC
CDR3 protein: CSARRQEGYTF

D gene: TRBD2
V gene: TRBV12-3/TRBV12-4
J gene: TRBJ2-3
clone size: many
CDR3 DNA: TGTGCCAGCAGGAGTGCGACTAGCGGGAGCACAGATACGCAGTATTTT
CDR3 protein: CASRSATSGSTDTQYF

D gene: TRBD2
V gene: TRBV30
J gene: TRBJ2-1
clone size: many
CDR3 DNA: TGTGCCTGCCATACTAGCGGGAGGGCCTTGGGAACTGAGCAGTTCTTC
CDR3 protein: CACHTSGRALGTEQFF

D gene: TRBD2
V gene: TRBV11-1
J gene: TRBJ2-1
clone size: few
CDR3 DNA: TGTGCCAGCAGCTTGGCGGGAGAGGAAGCGGATGAGCAGTTCTTC
CDR3 protein: CASSLAGEEADEQFF

D gene: NA
V gene: TRBV12-3/TRBV12-4
J gene: TRBJ2-5
clone size: many
CDR3 DNA: TGTGCCAGCAGTGGCCGGGACGGACAAGAGACCCAGTACTTC
CDR3 protein: CASSGRDGQETQYF

D gene: TRBD1
V gene: TRBV5-1
J gene: TRBJ2-6
clone size: many
CDR3 DNA: TGCGCCAGCAGCCAAGGACAGGGCAACTCTGGGGCCAACGTCCTGACTTTC
CDR3 protein: CASSQGQGNSGANVLTF

D gene: NA
V gene: TRBV10-3
J gene: TRBJ2-3
clone size: few
CDR3 DNA: TGTGCCATCAGTGCACAGGGAGGCACAGATACGCAGTATTTT
CDR3 protein: CAISAQGGTDTQYF

D gene: TRBD1
V gene: TRBV5-1
J gene: TRBJ1-1
clone size: few
CDR3 DNA: TGCGCCAGCAGCCTAGGGGACAGGATTGAAGCTTTCTTT
CDR3 protein: CASSLGDRIEAFF

D gene: TRBD1
V gene: TRBV24-1
J gene: TRBJ2-2
clone size: many
CDR3 DNA: TGTGCCACCAGTATAGGGGGCTACACCGGGGAGCTGTTTTTT
CDR3 protein: CATSIGGYTGELFF

D gene: TRBD2
V gene: TRBV18
J gene: TRBJ2-5
clone size: many
CDR3 DNA: TGTGCCAGCTCACCAGGGAGCGGGAGTTGGGGCCAAGAGACCCAGTACTTC
CDR3 protein: CASSPGSGSWGQETQYF

D gene: NA
V gene: TRBV12-3/TRBV12-4
J gene: TRBJ1-1
clone size: many
CDR3 DNA: TGTGCCAGCAGATTCCGGGCCCTGGGCACTGAAGCTTTCTTT
CDR3 protein: CASRFRALGTEAFF

D gene: NA
V gene: TRBV4-1
J gene: TRBJ2-7
clone size: few
CDR3 DNA: TGCGCCAGCAGCCTTCGTCAAGACTACGAGCAGTACTTC
CDR3 protein: CASSLRQDYEQYF

D gene: NA
V gene: TRBV6-2/TRBV6-3
J gene: TRBJ2-7
clone size: many
CDR3 DNA: TGTGCCACCCGCGAGACATACGAGCAGTACTTC
CDR3 protein: CATRETYEQYF

D gene: TRBD2
V gene: TRBV27
J gene: TRBJ2-1
clone size: many
CDR3 DNA: TGTGCCAGCAGCCTTAGCGGGAGCTCCTACAATGAGCAGTTCTTC
CDR3 protein: CASSLSGSSYNEQFF

D gene: TRBD2
V gene: TRBV11-2
J gene: TRBJ2-1
clone size: many
CDR3 DNA: TGTGCCAGCAGCTTACTAGCGGGAGGGTCATACAATGAGCAGTTCTTC
CDR3 protein: CASSLLAGGSYNEQFF

D gene: NA
V gene: TRBV6-1
J gene: TRBJ2-7
clone size: many
CDR3 DNA: TGTGCCAGCCGAGAGACAGCCTCCTACGAGCAGTACTTC
CDR3 protein: CASRETASYEQYF

D gene: NA
V gene: TRBV28
J gene: TRBJ2-3
clone size: many
CDR3 DNA: TGTGCCAGCAGTTTAGCAGGATCGCGTACGCAGTATTTT
CDR3 protein: CASSLAGSRTQYF

D gene: NA
V gene: TRBV19
J gene: TRBJ2-1
clone size: many
CDR3 DNA: TGTGCCAGTAGTACAGCGGCTAGCCGGGTCAATGAGCAGTTCTTC
CDR3 protein: CASSTAASRVNEQFF

D gene: TRBD1
V gene: TRBV2
J gene: TRBJ2-1
clone size: NA
CDR3 DNA: TGTGCCAGCAGTAAAACCCAACGGACAGGGGGATTGGGCAATGAGCAGTTCTTC
CDR3 protein: CASSKTQRTGGLGNEQFF

D gene: TRBD1
V gene: TRBV14
J gene: TRBJ2-2
clone size: few
CDR3 DNA: TGTGCCAGCAGCCAAGTTTCTAACAGGGGGCCACGGGCCGGGGAGCTGTTTTTT
CDR3 protein: CASSQVSNRGPRAGELFF

D gene: TRBD2
V gene: TRBV4-1
J gene: TRBJ2-1
clone size: many
CDR3 DNA: TGCGCCAGCAGCCAACTAGCTAGCGGGAGCTACAATGAGCAGTTCTTC
CDR3 protein: CASSQLASGSYNEQFF

D gene: TRBD2
V gene: TRBV2
J gene: TRBJ2-7
clone size: many
CDR3 DNA: TGTGCCAGCTCTCCCGGGACTAGCTCGTACGAGCAGTACTTC
CDR3 protein: CASSPGTSSYEQYF

D gene: NA
V gene: TRBV28
J gene: TRBJ2-5
clone size: many
CDR3 DNA: TGTGCCAGCCGAGAGGGGGGCTCGGGCGGGAGCCGGGAGACCCAGTACTTC
CDR3 protein: CASREGGSGGSRETQYF

D gene: TRBD2
V gene: TRBV2
J gene: TRBJ2-1
clone size: many
CDR3 DNA: TGTGCCAGCACCTCCGGAGGACTAGCGAGGAGAAATGAGCAGTTCTTC
CDR3 protein: CASTSGGLARRNEQFF

D gene: NA
V gene: TRBV5-5
J gene: TRBJ1-3
clone size: many
CDR3 DNA: TGTGCCAGCAGCGGGGGACCTGATGGAAACACCATATATTTT
CDR3 protein: CASSGGPDGNTIYF

D gene: TRBD2
V gene: TRBV20-1
J gene: TRBJ2-3
clone size: many
CDR3 DNA: TGCAGTGCTAGAATAGCGGGACCTAGCACAGATACGCAGTATTTT
CDR3 protein: CSARIAGPSTDTQYF

D gene: TRBD2
V gene: TRBV12-3/TRBV12-4
J gene: TRBJ2-3
clone size: many
CDR3 DNA: TGTGCCAGCAGTTCGCTAGCGGTTTCTAGCACAGATACGCAGTATTTT
CDR3 protein: CASSSLAVSSTDTQYF

D gene: NA
V gene: TRBV5-1
J gene: TRBJ2-3
clone size: many
CDR3 DNA: TGCGCCAGCAGCTTGGACCAACAGGATTCCTTCACAGATACGCAGTATTTT
CDR3 protein: CASSLDQQDSFTDTQYF

D gene: TRBD2
V gene: TRBV18
J gene: TRBJ2-2
clone size: many
CDR3 DNA: TGTGCCAGCTCACCGGACGCGGGAGGTGGTTTATCCGGGGAGCTGTTTTTT
CDR3 protein: CASSPDAGGGLSGELFF

D gene: TRBD1
V gene: TRBV28
J gene: TRBJ2-7
clone size: NA
CDR3 DNA: TGTGCCAGCAGTTTCGTTGGGCCGGACAGGGGTTACGAGCAGTACTTC
CDR3 protein: CASSFVGPDRGYEQYF